This T cell receptor (beta chain) was observed in a study of blood T cell repertoires in COVID-19 (TCRdb year 2020). As for the study more broadly: Samples from collaborators originated in the United States, Italy and Spain and spanned both the acute and convalescent phases of COVID-19. A freely available public database, intended as a resource for researchers studying the immune response to SARS-CoV-2, is where the repertoires were released. The sample metadata nearly always contained a de-identified subject ID, COVID-19 status, age in years and sex. Samples were obtained from the ongoing ImmuneRACE study (first 160 participants) and from over 1,000 subjects provided by 6 global collaborators. HLA class I and class II types, where available, came from metadata supplied by the sample provider rather than from assay-based typing. The material from the prospective study consisted of cDNA or gDNA derived from T cells, B-cell-depleted T cells, or PBMCs. The dataset comprised deeply sampled blood TCRbeta repertoires from subjects exposed to, actively infected with, or recovered from COVID-19. On the study overall, not on this receptor specifically: The amount of clinical and demographic metadata varied by source and participant and was provided uncurated.

Trimming at the junction amounts to 5 bases on V and 8 bases on J, and the germline ends lie 15 bases apart. The cysteine opens and the phenylalanine closes a CDR3 of 13 amino acids. Only the CDR3 portion is preserved as DNA: 39 bases, with reading frame beginning at the first base. From a lookup of the germline V gene (reference sequence), CDR1 and CDR2 are SEHNR and FQNEAQ. Only a few counts were recorded for this clone. The antigen it binds to is not known. No much larger clonotype is one base removed from it; base qualities were not supplied. TCRbeta CDR3 regions were amplified from genomic DNA using the immunoSEQ Assay, a bias-controlled multiplex PCR. Per the source publication's procedure: The number of nucleated cells in each sample was estimated from the amplification of reference gene primers within the assay. To quantify the absolute abundance of each unique TCRbeta CDR3 rearrangement, sequence reads were collapsed and filtered. For each sample, productive Simpson clonality was calculated as the square root of Simpson's diversity index across productive rearrangements. This immuneACCESS table, as held by TCRdb, lists in-frame sequences with V and J called but not all clones. Of the missing ones, under half trace to an unresolved V gene in checked studies; the others have no known cause. From that table come the V and J calls and clone size; the DNA was used to work out D and trimming. The sample table lists around 250,000 clones, approximately 85% of them with a count of one. 5% to 7.5% of the sample is held by the ten biggest clonotypes.

Enrolling through a virtual design, the prospective study's participants ranged in age from about 18 to 89 years and lived across 20 to 30 United States geographic areas. In the prospective study, cohorts were assigned on the basis of participant-reported clinical history obtained from a screening survey and a study questionnaire. Exposed participants were defined as having been in contact with someone with a PCR-confirmed or clinician-diagnosed COVID-19 case within 2 weeks of study entry. Each participant in the prospective study had whole blood, serum and a nasopharyngeal or oropharyngeal swab collected by mobile phlebotomists. Additional blood draws and questionnaires over an approximately 2-month period could optionally be provided by prospective study participants. Blood samples from the prospective study were shipped frozen or at room temperature prior to DNA extraction.

The sequencing input was PBMCs or T cells enriched from blood (not recorded which). This TCR was sampled from a woman between 50 and 59 years old who had been exposed to COVID-19. The sequence links TRBV7-9 to TRBJ1-2; 5 matching bases give a weak D call of TRBD1. The DNA sequence is TGTGCCAGCAGCACCACAGGCTCCCAAGGCTACACCTTC. Translated, this gives CASSTTGSQGYTF.